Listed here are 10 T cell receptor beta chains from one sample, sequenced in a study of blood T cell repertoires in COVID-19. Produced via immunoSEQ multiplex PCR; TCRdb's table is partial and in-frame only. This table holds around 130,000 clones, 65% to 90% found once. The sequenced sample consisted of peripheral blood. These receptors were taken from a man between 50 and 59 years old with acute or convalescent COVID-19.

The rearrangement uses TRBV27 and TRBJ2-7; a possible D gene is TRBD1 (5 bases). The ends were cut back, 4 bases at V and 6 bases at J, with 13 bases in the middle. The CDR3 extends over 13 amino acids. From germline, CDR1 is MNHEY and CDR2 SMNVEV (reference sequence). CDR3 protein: CASSSRAYLEQYF. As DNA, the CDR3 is TGTGCCAGCAGTTCCAGGGCCTACCTCGAGCAGTACTTC.

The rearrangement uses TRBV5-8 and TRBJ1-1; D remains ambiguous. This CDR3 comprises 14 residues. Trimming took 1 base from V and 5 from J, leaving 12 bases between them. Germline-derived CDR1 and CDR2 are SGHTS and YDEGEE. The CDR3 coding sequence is TGTGCCAGCAGCTTGCGGAGGGTCGGGACTGAAGCTTTCTTT. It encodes CASSLRRVGTEAFF.

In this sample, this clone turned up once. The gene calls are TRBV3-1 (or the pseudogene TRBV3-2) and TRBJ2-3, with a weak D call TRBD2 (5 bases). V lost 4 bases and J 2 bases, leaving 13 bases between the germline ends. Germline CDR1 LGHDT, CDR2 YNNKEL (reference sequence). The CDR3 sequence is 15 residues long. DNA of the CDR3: TGTGCCAGCAGCCCTAGCCTAGAGTCCACAGATACGCAGTATTTT. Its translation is CASSPSLESTDTQYF.

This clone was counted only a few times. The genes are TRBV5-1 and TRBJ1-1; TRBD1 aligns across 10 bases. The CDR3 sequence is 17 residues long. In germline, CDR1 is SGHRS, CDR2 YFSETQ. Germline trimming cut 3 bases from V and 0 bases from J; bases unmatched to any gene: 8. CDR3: CASSSSQGQGMNTEAFF. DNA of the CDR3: TGCGCCAGCAGCTCCTCCCAGGGACAGGGGATGAACACTGAAGCTTTCTTT. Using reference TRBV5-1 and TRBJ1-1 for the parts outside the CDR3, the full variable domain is KAGVTQTPRYLIKTRGQQVTLSCSPISGHRSVSWYQQTPGQGLQFLFEYFSETQRNKGNFPGRFSGRQFSNSRSEMNVSTLELGDSALYLCASSSSQGQGMNTEAFFGQGTRLTVV.

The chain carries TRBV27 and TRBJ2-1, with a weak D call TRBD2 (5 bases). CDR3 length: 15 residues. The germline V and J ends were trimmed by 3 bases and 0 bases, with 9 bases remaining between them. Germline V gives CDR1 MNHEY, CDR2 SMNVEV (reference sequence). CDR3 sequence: CASSLFAGSYNEQFF. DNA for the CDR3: TGTGCCAGCAGTTTGTTCGCGGGCTCCTACAATGAGCAGTTCTTC.

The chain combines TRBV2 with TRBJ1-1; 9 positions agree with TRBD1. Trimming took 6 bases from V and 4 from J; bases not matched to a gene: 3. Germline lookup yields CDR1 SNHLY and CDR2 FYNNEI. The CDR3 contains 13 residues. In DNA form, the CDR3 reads TGTGCCAGCAGGGCGACAGGGGGCACTGAAGCTTTCTTT. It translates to CASRATGGTEAFF.

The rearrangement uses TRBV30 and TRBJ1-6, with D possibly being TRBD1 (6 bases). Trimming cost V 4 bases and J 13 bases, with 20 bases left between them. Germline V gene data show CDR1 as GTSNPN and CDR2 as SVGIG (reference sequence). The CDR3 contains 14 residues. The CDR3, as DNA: TGTGCCTGGACCAAAGGGGGTACAGGATCCCCCCTCCACTTT. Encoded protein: CAWTKGGTGSPLHF.

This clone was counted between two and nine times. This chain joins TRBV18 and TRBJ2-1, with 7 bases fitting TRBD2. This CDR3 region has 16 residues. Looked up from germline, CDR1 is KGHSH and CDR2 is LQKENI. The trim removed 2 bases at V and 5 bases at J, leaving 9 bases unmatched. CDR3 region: CASSPLTSGDHNEQFF. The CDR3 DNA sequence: TGTGCCAGCTCACCATTGACGAGCGGGGACCACAATGAGCAGTTCTTC.

CDR3 in amino acids: CSVVSGSYGYTF. The CDR3 bases are TGCAGCGTTGTCTCAGGTTCCTATGGCTACACCTTC. This chain uses TRBV29-1 with TRBJ1-2; D is unclear. Deletions cut 4 bases from V and 4 bases from J, with 10 bases between. The CDR3 runs to 12 residues. Germline lookup yields CDR1 SQVTM and CDR2 ANQGSEA.

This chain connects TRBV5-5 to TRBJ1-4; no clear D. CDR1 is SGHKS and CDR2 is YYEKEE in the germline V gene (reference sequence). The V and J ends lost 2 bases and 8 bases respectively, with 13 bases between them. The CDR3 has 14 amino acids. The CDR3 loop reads CASSLDSAKEKLFF. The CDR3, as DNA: TGTGCCAGCAGCTTAGACTCCGCGAAAGAAAAACTGTTTTTT. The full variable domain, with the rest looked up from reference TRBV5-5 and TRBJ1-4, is DAGVTQSPTHLIKTRGQQVTLRCSPISGHKSVSWYQQVLGQGPQFIFQYYEKEERGRGNFPDRFSARQFPNYSSELNVNALLLGDSALYLCASSLDSAKEKLFFGSGTQLSVL.